Listed below are T cell receptor beta chains from one sample, sequenced in a study of blood T cell repertoires in COVID-19. Libraries were prepared by immunoSEQ multiplex PCR; TCRdb keeps only in-frame clonotypes and omits some of them. The sample contains 350,000 to 400,000 clones, roughly 90% of which appear only once. Sequencing input: PBMCs or T cells enriched from blood (not recorded which). The receptor set was obtained from a woman aged 30 to 39 with acute COVID-19. The CDR3 runs from the conserved cysteine through the conserved F or W. D genes are given only for firm matches. Some rows have no size entry. The others give once, few or many, or a class for an expanded clone.

clone_size	d_call	v_call	j_call	cdr3_aa	cdr3_nt
-	-	TRBV7-9	TRBJ1-2	CASSAEIDRHGYTF	TGTGCCAGCAGCGCCGAGATCGACAGGCATGGCTACACCTTC
-	-	TRBV15	TRBJ1-2	CATSRGKEYYGYTF	TGTGCCACCAGTAGGGGCAAGGAATACTATGGCTACACCTTC
-	-	TRBV19	TRBJ1-4	CASSLSGLNEKLFF	TGTGCCAGTAGTTTATCGGGATTGAATGAAAAACTGTTTTTT
-	-	TRBV19	TRBJ1-5	CASTISRQGQPQHF	TGTGCCAGTACCATAAGCCGTCAGGGTCAGCCCCAGCATTTT
many	-	TRBV6-2/TRBV6-3	TRBJ1-5	CASSYSGRTNQPQHF	TGTGCCAGCAGTTACTCGGGGCGGACCAATCAGCCCCAGCATTTT
-	-	TRBV15	TRBJ2-7	CATSGQPSSYEQYF	TGTGCCACCTCAGGACAGCCAAGCTCCTACGAGCAGTACTTC
-	TRBD1	TRBV5-1	TRBJ1-1	CASSSPPGQTAMNTEAFF	TGCGCCAGCAGCTCACCCCCGGGACAGACAGCCATGAACACTGAAGCTTTCTTT
-	-	TRBV5-6	TRBJ2-7	CASSLISGRAYEQYF	TGTGCCAGCAGCTTGATTTCTGGGCGAGCCTACGAGCAGTACTTC
-	-	TRBV9	TRBJ2-1	CASSVELAKYNEQFF	TGTGCCAGCAGCGTAGAGCTAGCGAAATACAATGAGCAGTTCTTC
-	-	TRBV24-1	TRBJ2-3	CATSDPGAADTQYF	TGTGCCACCAGTGATCCCGGAGCGGCGGATACGCAGTATTTT
-	-	TRBV2	TRBJ1-1	CASRGDSGNTEAFF	TGTGCTAGCAGAGGAGATTCGGGAAACACTGAAGCTTTCTTT
-	-	TRBV2	TRBJ2-7	CASSGANEQYF	TGTGCCAGCAGTGGGGCCAACGAGCAGTACTTC
-	-	TRBV30	TRBJ1-3	CAWSPSGNTIYF	TGTGCCTGGAGTCCTTCTGGAAACACCATATATTTT
-	-	TRBV5-5	TRBJ1-6	CASSLGEAFLSPLHF	TGTGCCAGCAGCTTGGGGGAGGCATTTCTTTCACCCCTCCACTTT
-	-	TRBV30	TRBJ1-4	CAWSPDGTSHMLFF	TGTGCCTGGAGCCCCGATGGGACATCCCATATGCTGTTTTTT
-	TRBD1	TRBV6-5	TRBJ1-6	CASSFTGDNSPLHF	TGTGCCAGCAGTTTTACAGGGGATAATTCACCCCTCCACTTT
-	-	TRBV6-2/TRBV6-3	TRBJ2-2	CASSRGTGELFF	TGTGCCAGCAGTAGAGGGACAGGGGAGCTGTTTTTT
-	TRBD1	TRBV4-1	TRBJ2-7	CASSQSVVTGANFYEQYF	TGCGCCAGCAGCCAAAGTGTGGTGACAGGGGCCAATTTCTACGAGCAGTACTTC
-	-	TRBV5-1	TRBJ1-4	CASSLQGYSEKLFF	TGCGCCAGCAGCTTACAGGGATACAGCGAAAAACTGTTTTTT
-	-	TRBV28	TRBJ1-5	CASMDRSWNQPQHF	TGTGCCAGCATGGACAGATCGTGGAATCAGCCCCAGCATTTT
-	-	TRBV24-1	TRBJ1-5	CATSETGVGSNQPQHF	TGTGCCACCAGTGAGACGGGGGTGGGTTCCAATCAGCCCCAGCATTTT
-	TRBD1	TRBV23-1	TRBJ1-6	CASKANQYPSGQGALPLHF	TGCGCCAGCAAAGCAAACCAGTACCCATCGGGACAGGGGGCTCTTCCCCTCCACTTT
-	-	TRBV11-3	TRBJ2-7	CASSEDSGESYEQYF	TGTGCCAGCAGTGAGGACAGCGGCGAATCCTACGAGCAGTACTTC
-	TRBD1	TRBV9	TRBJ1-4	CASSVGPRGSEKLFF	TGTGCCAGCAGCGTTGGCCCCAGGGGGAGTGAAAAACTGTTTTTT
-	-	TRBV19	TRBJ2-1	CASSIGRRGNEQFF	TGTGCCAGTAGTATAGGACGGCGGGGCAATGAGCAGTTCTTC
-	TRBD1	TRBV29-1	TRBJ2-2	CSVADRGNAGELFF	TGCAGCGTTGCGGACAGGGGGAACGCCGGGGAGCTGTTTTTT
-	TRBD1	TRBV4-1	TRBJ1-1	CASSHQDRSSTEAFF	TGCGCCAGCAGCCATCAGGACAGGTCGAGCACTGAAGCTTTCTTT
-	-	TRBV6-4	TRBJ2-5	CASSEVRRDQETQYF	TGTGCCAGCAGTGAAGTGCGCAGGGATCAAGAGACCCAGTACTTC
-	TRBD2	TRBV19	TRBJ2-3	CASSSLAGHYMSTDTQYF	TGTGCCAGTAGTTCCCTAGCGGGGCACTACATGAGCACAGATACGCAGTATTTT
-	TRBD1	TRBV18	TRBJ1-1	CASSPETGRTEAFF	TGTGCCAGCTCACCCGAGACAGGGAGGACTGAAGCTTTCTTT
few	-	TRBV6-4	TRBJ2-3	CASSEQGGTDTQYF	TGTGCCAGCAGTGAGCAGGGTGGCACAGATACGCAGTATTTT
-	-	TRBV7-8	TRBJ1-3	CASSLAGGRNTIYF	TGTGCCAGCAGCTTAGCGGGGGGGCGGAACACCATATATTTT
-	TRBD1	TRBV29-1	TRBJ2-3	CSARDRATADTQYF	TGCAGCGCACGGGACAGGGCAACGGCAGATACGCAGTATTTT
once	TRBD1	TRBV7-2	TRBJ1-1	CASSPSGQKNTEAFF	TGTGCCAGCAGCCCCTCGGGACAGAAGAACACTGAAGCTTTCTTT
-	TRBD1	TRBV9	TRBJ2-5	CASSEADRAETQYF	TGTGCCAGCAGCGAGGCGGACAGGGCAGAGACCCAGTACTTC
-	TRBD1	TRBV4-3	TRBJ2-3	CASSQGRSGTGSADTQYF	TGCGCCAGCAGCCAAGGTCGGTCCGGGACAGGGTCGGCAGATACGCAGTATTTT
few	TRBD1	TRBV6-5	TRBJ2-7	CASSYATGGYEQYF	TGTGCCAGCAGTTACGCGACAGGGGGCTACGAGCAGTACTTC
-	TRBD1	TRBV9	TRBJ1-2	CASSGGGTGVNYGYTF	TGTGCCAGCAGCGGTGGGGGGACAGGGGTAAACTATGGCTACACCTTC
-	TRBD1	TRBV3-1/TRBV3-2	TRBJ2-7	CASSQVQGAWEQYF	TGTGCCAGCAGCCAAGTACAGGGGGCTTGGGAGCAGTACTTC